This passage covers 31 T cell receptor beta chains from one sample sequenced in a study of cytotoxic CD8 clonotypes in ibrutinib-treated CLL. The data were produced by immunoSEQ multiplex PCR, yet TCRdb's version contains in-frame clones alone and is incomplete. The data hold some 140,000 clones, with approximately 90% observed a single time. Sequencing was performed on PBMCs, taken after 12 months of ibrutinib treatment. Source of these receptors: a human donor with chronic lymphocytic leukemia.

V and J are TRBV9 and TRBJ1-1; perhaps TRBD1 as D (5 bases). Per germline, CDR1 SGDLS and CDR2 YYNGEE. The V end lost 4 bases, the J end lost 6 bases, and 19 bases lay between the germline ends. The CDR3 sequence is 15 residues long. CDR3 amino acids: CASSPPSQGFAEAFF. CDR3 nucleotides: TGTGCCAGCAGCCCCCCCTCCCAGGGTTTCGCTGAAGCTTTCTTT. The full variable domain, in which reference TRBV9 and TRBJ1-1 provide the parts outside the CDR3, is DSGVTQTPKHLITATGQRVTLRCSPRSGDLSVYWYQQSLDQGLQFLIQYYNGEERAKGNILERFSAQQFPDLHSELNLSSLELGDSALYFCASSPPSQGFAEAFFGQGTRLTVV.

The rearrangement links TRBV19 to TRBJ2-1; no clear D gene. Germline CDR1 LNHDA, CDR2 SQIVND (reference sequence). The CDR3 loop spans 13 amino acids. Trimming removed 1 base from V and 6 bases from J, with 7 bases in between. The CDR3 DNA follows: TGTGCCAGTAGTATAGCTCTCGTCAATGAGCAGTTCTTC. Its protein product is CASSIALVNEQFF.

The rearrangement links TRBV6-6 to TRBJ1-4; D gene uncertain. CDR1 is MNHNY, CDR2 SVGAGI, per germline (reference sequence). This CDR3 has 15 residues. Between the trimmed V and J ends, which lost 0 bases and 0 bases, there was a span of 5 bases. The CDR3 loop is CASSYSGATNEKLFF. In nucleotides, the CDR3 is TGTGCCAGCAGTTACTCCGGGGCAACTAATGAAAAACTGTTTTTT.

The chain couples TRBV29-1 to TRBJ1-1; a possible D gene is TRBD1 (5 bases). Germline-derived CDR1 and CDR2 are SQVTM and ANQGSEA. The CDR3 spans 13 residues. Trimming stripped 4 bases from V and 8 bases from J, with 17 bases between. In DNA, the CDR3 is TGCAGCGTTGCTCGGGGCGAATGGCGGGAAGCTTTCTTT. Encoded protein: CSVARGEWREAFF.

The CDR3 here is CASSLSTYEQYF. CDR3 bases: TGTGCCAGCAGCTTGAGCACCTACGAGCAGTACTTC. The V gene is TRBV7-9, the J gene TRBJ2-7; D unresolved. This CDR3 has 12 residues. V lost 3 bases and J lost 2, with 5 bases in between. CDR1 is SEHNR, CDR2 FQNEAQ, per germline (reference sequence).

This chain connects TRBV7-8 to TRBJ2-7, with D unresolved. CDR1 is SGHVS, CDR2 FQNEAQ, per germline. The V end lost 5 bases, the J end lost 2 bases, and 13 bases lay between the germline ends. The CDR3 is made up of 14 amino acids. CDR3 DNA: TGTGCCAGCAGCCCCACCTCAGGACCCTACGAGCAGTACTTC. It codes for CASSPTSGPYEQYF. Full variable domain (missing parts from reference TRBV7-8 and TRBJ2-7): GAGVSQSPRYKVAKRGQDVALRCDPISGHVSLFWYQQALGQGPEFLTYFQNEAQLDKSGLPSDRFFAERPEGSVSTLKIQRTQQEDSAVYLCASSPTSGPYEQYFGPGTRLTVT.

The V call is TRBV13, the J call TRBJ2-7; 7 bases map to TRBD2. Unmatched junction bases numbered 10, after V lost 4 bases and J lost 13 bases. The CDR3 totals 12 residues. CDR1 is PRHDT, CDR2 FYEKMQ, per germline (reference sequence). CDR3 coding DNA: TGTGCCAGCAGCTCCCGTTGGGGGGGAGACTACTTC. Translating gives CASSSRWGGDYF.

V usage is TRBV28 and J usage is TRBJ1-2; the D gene is possibly TRBD1 (5 bases). The CDR3 consists of 16 residues. Germline V lookup: CDR1 MDHEN, CDR2 SYDVKM. With 10 bases removed from V and 6 bases from J, the gap between germline ends came to 27 bases. The CDR3 sequence is CATEFSYTPGTHGYTF. The CDR3 DNA reads as TGTGCCACCGAGTTTTCATACACACCGGGGACCCATGGCTACACCTTC.

The chain has TRBV7-3 and TRBJ2-1; D remains unclear. The germline CDR1 and CDR2 sequences are SGHTA and FQGTGA. V lost 1 base, J lost 5 bases, and 9 bases lay in between. The CDR3 has 14 amino acids. The CDR3 DNA is TGTGCCAGCAGCTTAATCAGAACCCACAATGAGCAGTTCTTC. Protein product: CASSLIRTHNEQFF.

V gene TRBV12-5 combines with J gene TRBJ2-1; 8 bases fit TRBD2. Trimming cost V 1 base and J 7 bases; bases outside gene matches: 9. CDR3 size: 16 residues. CDR1 is LGHNT and CDR2 is FRNRAP in the germline V gene. This CDR3 reads CASGLAVPGLVNEQFF. The CDR3 DNA follows: TGTGCTAGTGGTTTGGCAGTCCCGGGACTAGTAAATGAGCAGTTCTTC.

V and J are TRBV11-2 and TRBJ2-7; D might be TRBD1 or TRBD2, each matching 5 bases. Deletions cut 4 bases from V and 0 bases from J, with 16 bases between. The CDR3 spans 16 residues. Looked up from germline, CDR1 is SGHAT and CDR2 is FQNNGV. The DNA of the CDR3 is TGTGCCAGCAGCTCCCTCCGGGGACGCACCTCCTACGAGCAGTACTTC. This sequence encodes CASSSLRGRTSYEQYF.

The gene calls are TRBV27 and TRBJ2-2, with D maybe TRBD2 (6 bases). The germline gives CDR1 MNHEY, CDR2 SMNVEV (reference sequence). The V end lost 6 bases, the J end lost 2 bases, and 25 bases lay between the germline ends. The CDR3 is 19 residues long. CDR3 nucleotide sequence: TGTGCCAGCAGATTCTCCTGGGGGGAGGCCACATTCAACACCGGGGAGCTGTTTTTT. Translated, it gives CASRFSWGEATFNTGELFF.

The rearrangement uses TRBV14 and TRBJ2-7, with a weak D call TRBD1 (5 bases). The V gene lost 4 bases and the J gene lost 5 bases, with 12 bases spanning the gap. The CDR3 covers 13 residues. In germline, CDR1 is SGHDN, CDR2 FVKESK. CDR3 bases: TGTGCCAGCAGCCCCAGGGTTGGGAACGAGCAGTACTTC. Its translation: CASSPRVGNEQYF.

The chain uses TRBV19 and TRBJ1-1; D is undetermined. CDR3 length equals 15 residues. Germline-derived CDR1 and CDR2 are LNHDA and SQIVND (reference sequence). The V end was cut by 1 base, the J end by 2 bases, with 11 bases between. Written as DNA, the CDR3 is TGTGCCAGTAGTATAGTTGGGAGCGCCAACACTGAAGCTTTCTTT. This gives the protein CASSIVGSANTEAFF.

This chain links TRBV28 with TRBJ1-5; 7 bases agree with TRBD1. CDR3 length: 12 amino acids. Germline loops: CDR1 MDHEN, CDR2 SYDVKM. V lost 10 bases to trimming and J lost 6 bases; unmatched junction nucleotides: 6. CDR3 bases: TGTGCCACTAGAGGGGGCCCTCAGCCCCAGCATTTT. As protein: CATRGGPQPQHF.

The chain uses TRBV5-1 and TRBJ2-7; no reliable D call. This CDR3 has 11 residues. In germline, CDR1 is SGHRS, CDR2 YFSETQ. V lost 0 bases, J lost 7 bases, and 5 bases lay in between. The CDR3 nucleotides read TGCGCCAGCAGCTTGGCCGAGGAGCAGTACTTC. This encodes CASSLAEEQYF.

J is TRBJ2-1 and V is TRBV13; no clear D. This CDR3 comprises 15 residues. In germline, CDR1 is PRHDT, CDR2 FYEKMQ (reference sequence). Trimming stripped 4 bases from V and 7 bases from J, with 17 bases between. CDR3 nucleotides: TGTGCCAGCAGCTCCTTCCTTTCTGGAAGGAATGAGCAGTTCTTC. This sequence encodes CASSSFLSGRNEQFF.

V and J are TRBV5-4 and TRBJ1-1, with 7 bases identical to TRBD1. Trimming cost V 4 bases and J 4 bases; bases outside gene matches: 10. In germline, CDR1 is SGHNT, CDR2 YYREEE (reference sequence). This CDR3 comprises 15 residues. Here the CDR3 reads CASSRSQGQPTEAFF. CDR3 bases: TGTGCCAGCAGCCGTTCTCAGGGACAGCCCACTGAAGCTTTCTTT. Combining the CDR3 with reference TRBV5-4 and TRBJ1-1 gives the whole variable domain ETGVTQSPTHLIKTRGQQVTLRCSSQSGHNTVSWYQQALGQGPQFIFQYYREEENGRGNFPPRFSGLQFPNYSSELNVNALELDDSALYLCASSRSQGQPTEAFFGQGTRLTVV.

The V call is TRBV14, the J call TRBJ2-7; D uncertain. The V gene lost 3 bases and the J gene lost 7 bases, with 13 bases spanning the gap. There are 13 residues in the CDR3. In germline, CDR1 is SGHDN, CDR2 FVKESK. This CDR3 is CASSQADVREQYF. CDR3 DNA sequence: TGTGCCAGCAGCCAGGCCGACGTGAGGGAGCAGTACTTC.

The gene calls are TRBV11-2 and TRBJ2-3; 7 bases are a match to TRBD1. Trimming took 5 bases from V and 14 from J; bases not matched to a gene: 10. The CDR3 is 12 amino acids. CDR1 is SGHAT, CDR2 FQNNGV, per germline. In DNA, the CDR3 is TGTGCCAGCAGCCCAGACAGGGTTTCGTTGTATTTT. Translating it yields CASSPDRVSLYF.

This chain connects TRBV5-6 to TRBJ2-1, with TRBD1 identical over 7 bases. J gave up 0 bases and V 0 bases, and 3 bases lay outside the gene matches. The CDR3 has 16 amino acids. Per germline, CDR1 SGHDT and CDR2 YYEEEE. Here the CDR3 DNA reads TGTGCCAGCAGCTTGGAACAGGGGTACTCCTACAATGAGCAGTTCTTC. This encodes CASSLEQGYSYNEQFF.

This CDR3 is CASSPRTGRRETQYF. CDR3 DNA: TGTGCCAGCAGCCCTAGGACAGGGCGTCGGGAGACCCAGTACTTC. The J gene is TRBJ2-5, the V gene TRBV11-3; TRBD1 matches at 8 bases. Germline CDR1 and CDR2: SGHNT and YENEEA. The CDR3 length is 15 residues. V lost 5 bases, J lost 5 bases, and 10 bases stayed unmatched.

On this clone itself: An end of the junction does not agree with germline; a read error may underlie this. The chain combines TRBV10-3 with TRBJ1-1; unclear D gene. This CDR3 spans 13 amino acids. In germline, CDR1 is ENHRY, CDR2 SYGVKD. In nucleotides, the CDR3 is TGTGCCATCAGTGAGTCCGGAACAGATTGGTTGCTCTTT. Its translation is CAISESGTDWLLF.

The V and J genes are TRBV18 and TRBJ2-2; 7 bases agree with TRBD1. J gave up 6 bases and V 5 bases, and 9 bases lay outside the gene matches. Germline V CDR1 and CDR2: KGHSH, LQKENI. The CDR3 length is 15 residues. CDR3 amino acids: CASSSTGFFPGELFF. CDR3 DNA sequence: TGTGCCAGCTCATCGACAGGGTTTTTCCCCGGGGAGCTGTTTTTT.

The chain combines TRBV2 with TRBJ1-5; TRBD1 matches at 11 bases. Germline V gene sequence: CDR1 SNHLY, CDR2 FYNNEI. The CDR3 extends over 17 amino acids. V shed 6 bases and J 0 bases; nucleotides not matched to a gene: 7. The CDR3 is CASSTGTGGFSNQPQHF. The CDR3 DNA follows: TGTGCCAGCAGCACCGGGACAGGGGGATTTAGCAATCAGCCCCAGCATTTT.

V and J are TRBV6-6 and TRBJ2-7; weak D call: TRBD2 (5 bases). Germline V gene sequence: CDR1 MNHNY, CDR2 SVGAGI (reference sequence). The CDR3 is made up of 16 amino acids. Trimming shortened V by 0 bases and J by 4 bases, and 16 bases separated the two germline ends. CDR3 bases: TGTGCCAGCAGTTACTCGGAGGAACTCTTACTATACGAGCAGTACTTC. As protein: CASSYSEELLLYEQYF.

The chain is built from TRBV19 and TRBJ2-3; D is undetermined. From germline, CDR1 is LNHDA and CDR2 SQIVND (reference sequence). V was cut by 7 bases and J by 1 base, with 12 bases left in between. The CDR3 spans 14 residues. The CDR3 DNA is TGTGCCAGTACGGTCGGGCAAGGCACAGATACGCAGTATTTT. Translated, it gives CASTVGQGTDTQYF.

This clone has just one count. The genes are TRBV27 and TRBJ1-1; the D is unclear. CDR1 MNHEY and CDR2 SMNVEV come from the germline V gene (reference sequence). V lost 1 base, J lost 2 bases, and 8 bases lay in between. The CDR3 sequence is 14 residues long. The CDR3 sequence is CASSLYGINTEAFF. The CDR3 bases are TGTGCCAGCAGTTTATATGGGATTAACACTGAAGCTTTCTTT.

The chain couples TRBV6-6 to TRBJ2-7; the D is unclear. CDR3 length: 12 residues. CDR1 and CDR2 (germline): MNHNY, SVGAGI (reference sequence). Trimming took off 6 bases at V and 3 bases at J, with 9 bases between the two ends. The CDR3 is CASSHGGYEQYF. Written as DNA, the CDR3 is TGTGCCAGCAGCCACGGCGGCTACGAGCAGTACTTC.

V is TRBV6-6 and J is TRBJ2-7, with no clear D. The CDR3 runs 13 residues. The germline V and J ends were trimmed by 0 bases and 7 bases, with 10 bases remaining between them. Germline values: CDR1 MNHNY, CDR2 SVGAGI (reference sequence). The CDR3, as DNA: TGTGCCAGCAGTTACTCAAACTTCGGAGAGCAGTACTTC. It yields the protein CASSYSNFGEQYF.

The rearrangement links TRBV28 to TRBJ2-7; the match to TRBD2 covers 10 bases. V lost 2 bases, J lost 0 bases, and 10 bases stayed unmatched. The CDR3 contains 18 residues. Germline V gives CDR1 MDHEN, CDR2 SYDVKM. The CDR3 DNA is TGTGCCAGCAGTTTAATCCTGCTTACTAGCGGGGCCTCCTACGAGCAGTACTTC. As protein: CASSLILLTSGASYEQYF.